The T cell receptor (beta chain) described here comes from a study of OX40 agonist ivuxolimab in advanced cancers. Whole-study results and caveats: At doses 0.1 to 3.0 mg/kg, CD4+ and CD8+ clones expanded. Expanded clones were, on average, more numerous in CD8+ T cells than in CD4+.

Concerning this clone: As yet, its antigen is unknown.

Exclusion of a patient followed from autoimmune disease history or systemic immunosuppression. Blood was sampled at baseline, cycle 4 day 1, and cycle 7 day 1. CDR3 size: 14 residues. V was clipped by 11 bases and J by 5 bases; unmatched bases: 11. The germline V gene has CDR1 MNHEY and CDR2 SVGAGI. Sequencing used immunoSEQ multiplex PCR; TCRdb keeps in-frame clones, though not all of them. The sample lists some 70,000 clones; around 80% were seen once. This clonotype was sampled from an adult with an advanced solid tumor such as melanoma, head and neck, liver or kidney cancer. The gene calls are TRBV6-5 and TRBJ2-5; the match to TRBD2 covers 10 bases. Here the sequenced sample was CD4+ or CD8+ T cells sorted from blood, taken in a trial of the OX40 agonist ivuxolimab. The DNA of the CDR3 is TGTGCCTCCGGAACGAGCGGGGGGGCGGAGACCCAGTACTTC. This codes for CASGTSGGAETQYF.